Below are 23 T cell receptor beta chains sequenced from a single sample in a study of human T cells and chemical hapten exposure. TCRdb reprocessed the RACE reads with MiXCR, giving one entry per CDR3 protein. The table has under 200,000 distinct CDR3 sequences, around 30% seen once. As to time point: pre-sensitization, week 0. Stated treatment: therapeutic diphenylcyclopropenone sensitization with weekly scalp DPC. The sample was whole blood, taken in connection with sensitization to the hapten diphenylcyclopropenone (DPC). These receptors all come from a woman in her thirties with alopecia areata. Some clones in this sample may be carry-over from other donors' samples.

The chain employs TRBV6-5 and TRBJ2-3; 7 bases align to TRBD2. The CDR3 length is 15 residues. J lost 4 bases, V lost 8 bases, and 12 bases had no gene match. CDR1 MNHEY and CDR2 SVGAGI come from the germline V gene. The CDR3 region is CASLRRRGISDTQYF. The CDR3 DNA sequence: TGTGCCAGCCTAAGAAGGCGGGGGATCTCAGATACGCAGTATTTT.

The rearrangement links TRBV20-1 to TRBJ1-2, with TRBD1 identical over 7 bases. Per the germline V gene, CDR1 is DFQATT and CDR2 is SNEGSKA (reference sequence). V was pared by 3 bases and J by 5 bases, with 3 bases of the junction left unmatched. The CDR3 consists of 12 residues. The CDR3 spells CSASEQGYGYTF. In DNA, the CDR3 is TGCAGTGCTAGTGAACAGGGGTATGGCTACACCTTC.

Turning to this clonotype: This may arise from a read error, as a much more abundant clone is one base away. The rearrangement uses TRBV27 and TRBJ2-1; D not resolved. The CDR3 loop spans 14 amino acids. Germline CDR1 and CDR2: MNHEY and SMNVEV (reference sequence). The CDR3 is CAGSLKGTYNEQFF. For the CDR3, the DNA is TGTGCCGGCAGTCTGAAGGGAACCTACAATGAGCAGTTCTTC.

This clonotype has a handful of counts. This chain joins TRBV28 and TRBJ1-1, with unresolved D. This CDR3 spans 15 amino acids. V was clipped by 4 bases and J by 4 bases, with 16 bases between them. Per the germline V gene, CDR1 is MDHEN and CDR2 is SYDVKM. The CDR3, as DNA: TGTGCCAGCAGTTGGTGGGAGGGCCGAAGCACTGAAGCTTTCTTT. Its translation is CASSWWEGRSTEAFF.

This chain uses TRBV28 with TRBJ2-2; maybe TRBD2 (6 bases). The CDR3 has 16 residues. Trimming left V 7 bases short and J 7 bases short, with 22 bases between. The V gene's germline CDR1 is MDHEN and CDR2 SYDVKM. In DNA, the CDR3 is TGTGCCAGCACCAACGGGGGACTCGGGTACATCGGGGAGCTGTTTTTT. Translation: CASTNGGLGYIGELFF.

This clonotype occurred a few times. J is TRBJ2-1 and V is TRBV6-2 or TRBV6-3; D is perhaps TRBD2 (5 bases). V shed 6 bases and J shed 6 bases, with 18 bases lying between them. This CDR3 spans 15 amino acids. CDR1 MNHEY and CDR2 SVGEGT come from the germline V gene. CDR3 in amino acids: CASRSTTNYGNEQFF. The CDR3, as DNA: TGTGCCAGCAGATCGACTACCAACTACGGCAATGAGCAGTTCTTC.

This clonotype was counted only a few times. The gene calls are TRBV28 and TRBJ2-7; D gene uncertain. There are 11 residues in the CDR3. In germline, CDR1 is MDHEN, CDR2 SYDVKM. Trimming pared 4 bases from V and 7 bases from J, leaving 8 bases between. CDR3 sequence: CASSSYLEQYF. The CDR3 DNA reads as TGTGCCAGCAGTTCCTATCTTGAGCAGTACTTC.

A note on this clonotype: A junction boundary mismatches the germline segment, possibly from a read error. The gene calls are TRBV7-9 and TRBJ2-2; no clear D gene. The length of the CDR3 is 15 residues. Germline-derived CDR1 and CDR2 are SEHNR and FQNEAQ (reference sequence). In DNA form, the CDR3 reads TGTGCCAGCAGCTTTCTAAAATCGAACATCGGGGAGCTGTTTTTT. Encoded protein: CASSFLKSNIGELFF.

This chain joins TRBV11-2 and TRBJ2-5; 9 nucleotides line up with TRBD1. CDR1 is SGHAT, CDR2 FQNNGV, per germline. The CDR3 runs to 15 residues. Germline trimming cut 3 bases from V and 5 bases from J; bases unmatched to any gene: 7. CDR3 sequence (DNA): TGTGCCAGCAGCTTGAGTTTGGACAGGGGTGAGACCCAGTACTTC. Translating it yields CASSLSLDRGETQYF.

The sample holds a few counts of this clonotype. The chain couples TRBV5-1 to TRBJ1-6; maybe TRBD1 (5 bases). V was trimmed by 4 bases and J by 10 bases, leaving 21 bases between them. Germline assignment: CDR1 SGHRS and CDR2 YFSETQ. The CDR3 runs to 16 residues. The CDR3 bases are TGCGCCAGCAGCCTGGATCAGGGCGTCAGTGGGTCACCCCTCCACTTT. As protein: CASSLDQGVSGSPLHF.

J is TRBJ2-3 and V is TRBV3-1; 14 bases match TRBD2. The CDR3 runs 18 residues. Germline V lookup: CDR1 LGHDT, CDR2 YNNKEL (reference sequence). The J segment lost 6 bases and the V segment lost 4 bases, leaving 12 bases of the junction unmatched. DNA for the CDR3: TGTGCCAGCAGCCTCGTCAGACTAGCGGGAGGGCCTTCGGATACGCAGTATTTT. Translating gives CASSLVRLAGGPSDTQYF.

This clonotype was found a few times. This chain connects TRBV20-1 to TRBJ2-6; the D gene is possibly TRBD2 (8 bases). From germline, CDR1 is DFQATT and CDR2 SNEGSKA (reference sequence). V was trimmed by 5 bases and J by 2 bases, leaving 16 bases between them. This CDR3 has 16 amino acids. In DNA form, the CDR3 reads TGCAGTGCTGACCATAGCGGGACAGCTGGGGCCAACGTCCTGACTTTC. This translates into CSADHSGTAGANVLTF.

The chain couples TRBV29-1 to TRBJ1-2, with TRBD1 identical over 8 bases. V was clipped by 5 bases and J by 3 bases; unmatched bases: 8. This CDR3 contains 14 residues. From germline, CDR1 is SQVTM and CDR2 ANQGSEA. The chain's CDR3 is CSVLTPGQDYGYTF. The CDR3 region has the DNA TGCAGCGTTCTCACACCGGGACAGGACTATGGCTACACCTTC.

The chain employs TRBV4-3 and TRBJ2-1, with D possibly matching TRBD2 (6 bases). The CDR3 is 15 amino acids. Per germline, CDR1 LGHNA and CDR2 YSLEER. The V end lost 6 bases, the J end lost 7 bases, and 19 bases lay between the germline ends. The CDR3 loop reads CASSQQVLASNEQFF. The CDR3 DNA reads as TGCGCCAGCAGTCAACAGGTACTAGCTTCAAATGAGCAGTTCTTC.

The genes are TRBV28 and TRBJ1-1; the match to TRBD1 covers 7 bases. Looked up from germline, CDR1 is MDHEN and CDR2 is SYDVKM. This CDR3 is 13 amino acids long. V shed 7 bases, J shed 3 bases, and the junction held 5 bases outside the gene matches. CDR3 residues: CASTRGGDTEAFF. The CDR3 DNA reads as TGTGCCAGCACCAGGGGGGGGGACACTGAAGCTTTCTTT.

This clonotype came up a few times. V is TRBV2 and J is TRBJ1-1; D gene ambiguous. V dropped 7 bases and J dropped 1 base, with 13 bases sitting between them. There are 14 residues in the CDR3. Germline lookup yields CDR1 SNHLY and CDR2 FYNNEI. CDR3 sequence: CASTIKRENTEAFF. CDR3 nucleotides: TGTGCCAGCACTATAAAAAGGGAGAACACTGAAGCTTTCTTT. Complete variable domain (other parts from reference TRBV2 and TRBJ1-1): EPEVTQTPSHQVTQMGQEVILRCVPISNHLYFYWYRQILGQKVEFLVSFYNNEISEKSEIFDDQFSVERPDGSNFTLKIRSTKLEDSAMYFCASTIKRENTEAFFGQGTRLTVV.

This clonotype was counted between two and nine times. The rearrangement joins TRBV6-5 to TRBJ1-1; tentatively, D is TRBD1 (5 bases). Per the germline V gene, CDR1 is MNHEY and CDR2 is SVGAGI. Trimming shortened V by 3 bases and J by 0 bases, and 11 bases separated the two germline ends. The CDR3 spans 15 residues. CDR3 region: CASSYGGGMNTEAFF. CDR3 bases: TGTGCCAGCAGTTATGGGGGGGGTATGAACACTGAAGCTTTCTTT.

This clonotype was observed a handful of times. The chain is built from TRBV29-1 and TRBJ1-1; 11 bases line up with TRBD1. Germline V lookup: CDR1 SQVTM, CDR2 ANQGSEA. Trimming cost V 8 bases and J 8 bases; bases outside gene matches: 7. The CDR3 covers 12 residues. The CDR3: CSIGQGAAEAFF. As DNA, the CDR3 is TGCAGCATAGGACAGGGGGCAGCAGAAGCTTTCTTT. Combining the CDR3 with reference TRBV29-1 and TRBJ1-1 gives the whole variable domain SAVISQKPSRDICQRGTSLTIQCQVDSQVTMMFWYRQQPGQSLTLIATANQGSEATYESGFVIDKFPISRPNLTFSTLTVSNMSPEDSSIYLCSIGQGAAEAFFGQGTRLTVV.

The J gene is TRBJ1-2, the V gene TRBV24-1; D remains unclear. The CDR3 sequence is 12 residues long. Per germline, CDR1 KGHDR and CDR2 SFDVKD. Trimming removed 4 bases from V and 4 bases from J, with 6 bases in between. In nucleotides, the CDR3 is TGTGCCACCAGTGACTCCAGCTATGGCTACACCTTC. Translation gives CATSDSSYGYTF.

CDR3 region: CASSPGQMQGYGYTF. CDR3 nucleotide sequence: TGTGCCAGCAGTCCGGGACAGATGCAAGGCTATGGCTACACCTTC. The chain employs TRBV27 and TRBJ1-2; the match to TRBD1 covers 7 bases. The CDR3 sequence is 15 residues long. The V gene end was trimmed by 5 bases and the J gene end by 4 bases; junction bases not matched to a gene: 10. Germline CDR1 is MNHEY and CDR2 is SMNVEV (reference sequence).

This clonotype has more than one count but fewer than ten. The chain recombines TRBV10-3 with TRBJ2-5; 7 bases map to TRBD1. Unmatched junction bases numbered 4, after V lost 7 bases and J lost 5 bases. This CDR3 contains 12 residues. CDR1 is ENHRY, CDR2 SYGVKD, per germline. CDR3 sequence: CAIKTGTETQYF. In DNA, the CDR3 is TGTGCCATCAAGACAGGGACCGAGACCCAGTACTTC.

The V gene is TRBV5-1, the J gene TRBJ1-2, with D maybe TRBD1 (5 bases). Germline V gives CDR1 SGHRS, CDR2 YFSETQ. The CDR3 extends over 12 amino acids. The V end was cut by 0 bases, the J end by 6 bases, with 6 bases between. The CDR3 region is CASSLDRHGYTF. The CDR3 DNA is TGCGCCAGCAGCTTGGACAGGCATGGCTACACCTTC.

This clonotype was counted a single time. The gene calls are TRBV12-3 or TRBV12-4 and TRBJ2-4; D may be TRBD2 (6 bases). The CDR3 is 13 residues long. The V gene lost 7 bases and the J gene lost 8 bases, with 15 bases spanning the gap. The CDR3 region has the DNA TGTGCCAGCACCCTGTCCAGGAGGGACATTCAGTACTTC. This sequence encodes CASTLSRRDIQYF.